What follows are 19 T cell receptor beta chains derived from one specimen sequenced in a study of blood T cell repertoires in COVID-19 (dated by TCRdb to the early 2020s). The method behind the library was the immunoSEQ multiplex PCR assay. The source is immuneACCESS, and TCRdb retained only in-frame sequences with V and J called. Part of the clones is not carried over; for the studies checked, unresolved V genes explain less than half of this, and the remainder is unexplained. This sample gives 51,000 or so clones in total; roughly nine tenths of them show up just once. Approximately 10% of the sample goes to the ten largest clones. Sample: peripheral blood. These receptors came from a man aged 80 or over with active or convalescent COVID-19.

The CDR3 DNA follows: TGTGCCAGCAGTTCCACCTCGAGAGCCGGGGAGCTGTTTTTT. It encodes CASSSTSRAGELFF. The J gene is TRBJ2-2, the V gene TRBV2; D remains unclear. CDR1 SNHLY and CDR2 FYNNEI come from the germline V gene. This CDR3 comprises 14 residues. V lost 5 bases to trimming and J lost 6 bases, with 13 bases between them.

V is TRBV5-1 and J is TRBJ1-4; D call uncertain. The CDR3 covers 12 residues. Trimming shortened V by 5 bases and J by 7 bases, and 9 bases separated the two germline ends. Germline V lookup: CDR1 SGHRS, CDR2 YFSETQ. The CDR3 protein is CASRRSGEKLFF. The CDR3 nucleotides read TGCGCCAGCAGGCGCTCCGGTGAAAAACTGTTTTTT.

This clone was detected once. The rearrangement links TRBV28 to TRBJ2-1; the match to TRBD2 covers 14 bases. Trimming at V came to 2 bases and at J to 14 bases, leaving 14 bases not matched to a gene. CDR1 and CDR2 (germline): MDHEN, SYDVKM. The CDR3 extends over 17 amino acids. The CDR3 sequence is CASSLLGLAGEGGSEFF. CDR3 bases: TGTGCCAGCAGTTTACTGGGACTAGCGGGAGAGGGGGGGAGTGAGTTCTTC.

The chain employs TRBV7-2 and TRBJ1-6; 10 positions match TRBD1. The CDR3 is 19 residues long. Germline V gives CDR1 SGHTA, CDR2 FQGNSA. The V and J ends lost 7 bases and 6 bases, in that order; junction bases with no gene match: 18. The CDR3 DNA reads as TGTGCCAGCACCGTTACCGGGACAGGGGCCCAGAGCGGTAATTCACCCCTCCACTTT. It specifies CASTVTGTGAQSGNSPLHF.

This sequence joins TRBV3-1 (or the pseudogene TRBV3-2) and TRBJ1-2; 10 nucleotides match TRBD1. The ends lost 7 bases at V and 1 base at J; junction bases unmatched: 9. The CDR3 has 16 residues. Germline CDR1 and CDR2: LGHDT and YNNKEL (reference sequence). CDR3 in amino acids: CASTLGTGVYNYGYTF. Here the CDR3 DNA reads TGTGCCAGCACGCTTGGGACAGGGGTTTATAACTATGGCTACACCTTC.

The chain couples TRBV5-1 to TRBJ2-3, with D unclear. Trimming cost V 4 bases and J 4 bases, with 10 bases left between them. The V gene's germline CDR1 is SGHRS and CDR2 YFSETQ. This CDR3 spans 13 amino acids. CDR3 sequence: CASSVPSADTQYF. Written as DNA, the CDR3 is TGCGCCAGCAGCGTCCCCAGCGCAGATACGCAGTATTTT.

V is TRBV6-4 and J is TRBJ1-2; 7 positions match TRBD1. V was clipped by 3 bases and J by 2 bases; unmatched bases: 9. CDR1 is MRHNA, CDR2 SNTAGT, per germline. The CDR3 consists of 16 residues. Here the CDR3 reads CASSEIPGDSNYGYTF. In DNA form, the CDR3 reads TGTGCCAGCAGTGAAATACCTGGGGACAGCAACTATGGCTACACCTTC.

The rearrangement links TRBV7-2 to TRBJ2-4, with unresolved D. This CDR3 has 15 residues. Trimming took off 0 bases at V and 0 bases at J, with 6 bases between the two ends. From germline, CDR1 is SGHTA and CDR2 FQGNSA. The CDR3 sequence is CASSLARVAKNIQYF. The CDR3 nucleotides read TGTGCCAGCAGCTTAGCCCGGGTAGCCAAAAACATTCAGTACTTC.

The chain is built from TRBV6-5 and TRBJ2-7; 9 nucleotides line up with TRBD1. The CDR3 length is 15 residues. With 0 bases clipped from V and 5 bases from J, the junction kept 5 bases outside the gene matches. In germline, CDR1 is MNHEY, CDR2 SVGAGI. The CDR3 DNA reads as TGTGCCAGCAGTTACTCGAGGGGACAGGGCCACGAGCAGTACTTC. Protein product: CASSYSRGQGHEQYF.

This clone was counted only a few times. Germline is not matched at one junction end, which may reflect a read error. The V and J genes are TRBV6-1 and TRBJ2-7, with TRBD2 matching over 9 bases. Germline loops: CDR1 MNHNS, CDR2 SASEGT. This CDR3 has 14 amino acids. The CDR3 region has the DNA TGTGCCAGCAGGGAAGCGGGGGGTCCCTACGAGCAGTACTTC. Translation gives CASREAGGPYEQYF.

This chain joins TRBV7-8 and TRBJ2-5; 13 bases agree with TRBD2. V gave up 6 bases and J gave up 5 bases; unmatched junction bases: 6. There are 15 residues in the CDR3. Germline CDR1 reads SGHVS; CDR2 reads FQNEAQ. CDR3 in amino acids: CASRTSGGAEETQYF. The CDR3 DNA reads TGTGCCAGCAGAACTAGCGGGGGGGCCGAGGAGACCCAGTACTTC.

This chain links TRBV4-2 with TRBJ2-7; 9 nucleotides agree with TRBD2. Trimming took 5 bases from V and 5 from J; bases not matched to a gene: 7. The germline gives CDR1 LGHNA, CDR2 YNFKEQ. CDR3 length: 14 residues. CDR3 in amino acids: CASSNSGSINEQYF. The CDR3 nucleotides read TGTGCCAGCAGCAATAGCGGGAGTATCAACGAGCAGTACTTC.

The V gene is TRBV5-1, the J gene TRBJ2-7; 14 bases map to TRBD2. J lost 4 bases, V lost 4 bases, and 1 base had no gene match. This CDR3 has 14 residues. The germline V gene encodes CDR1 SGHRS and CDR2 YFSETQ. The CDR3 region is CASSGTSGRYEQYF. The CDR3 DNA reads as TGCGCCAGCAGCGGGACTAGCGGGAGATACGAGCAGTACTTC.

The V and J genes are TRBV12-3 or TRBV12-4 and TRBJ1-5; D uncertain. Deletions cut 1 base from V and 5 bases from J, with 6 bases between. There are 13 residues in the CDR3. This chain's CDR3 is CASSLDGYQPQHF. The CDR3 DNA sequence: TGTGCCAGCAGTTTAGACGGGTATCAGCCCCAGCATTTT.

In nucleotides, the CDR3 is TGCAGCGTTGACACGGCGCAGGGGATGGGGGAGCAGTACTTC. It is translated as CSVDTAQGMGEQYF. This rearrangement joins TRBV29-1 to TRBJ2-7; D is perhaps TRBD1 (6 bases). Germline CDR1 reads SQVTM; CDR2 reads ANQGSEA. V lost 3 bases and J 7 bases, leaving 19 bases between the germline ends. This CDR3 spans 14 amino acids.

In this sample, this clone turned up a few times. Written as DNA, the CDR3 is TGTGCCAGCAGCCCTTGGACAGGGGGAAGCGAGCAGTACTTC. Translating it yields CASSPWTGGSEQYF. J is TRBJ2-7 and V is TRBV14; 10 bases fit TRBD1. Germline CDR1 SGHDN, CDR2 FVKESK. After removal of 4 bases from V and 6 bases from J, the junction contained 6 bases not matched to a gene. The CDR3 is 14 amino acids. Looking up the rest from reference TRBV14 and TRBJ2-7 gives the full variable domain: EAGVTQFPSHSVIEKGQTVTLRCDPISGHDNLYWYRRVMGKEIKFLLHFVKESKQDESGMPNNRFLAERTGGTYSTLKVQPAELEDSGVYFCASSPWTGGSEQYFGPGTRLTVT.

V and J are TRBV5-1 and TRBJ1-4, with D possibly being TRBD1 (5 bases). CDR3 length: 14 residues. Deletions cut 5 bases from V and 2 bases from J, with 10 bases between. Germline V lookup: CDR1 SGHRS, CDR2 YFSETQ. CDR3 in amino acids: CASRSGTTNEKLFF. Here the CDR3 DNA reads TGCGCCAGCAGGTCTGGGACTACTAATGAAAAACTGTTTTTT.

The chain uses TRBV19 and TRBJ2-2, with TRBD2 matching 8 bases. CDR3 length: 17 residues. CDR1 LNHDA and CDR2 SQIVND come from the germline V gene (reference sequence). Trimming removed 4 bases from V and 7 bases from J; junction bases left unmatched: 14. The CDR3 loop reads CASSRGSGKSKIGELFF. Written as DNA, the CDR3 is TGTGCCAGTAGTAGGGGTAGCGGGAAGTCAAAAATCGGGGAGCTGTTTTTT. Together with reference TRBV19 and TRBJ2-2, the CDR3 gives the full variable domain: DGGITQSPKYLFRKEGQNVTLSCEQNLNHDAMYWYRQDPGQGLRLIYYSQIVNDFQKGDIAEGYSVSREKKESFPLTVTSAQKNPTAFYLCASSRGSGKSKIGELFFGEGSRLTVL.

The rearrangement links TRBV7-9 to TRBJ2-3; D unclear. V lost 1 base and J 5 bases, leaving 7 bases between the germline ends. The CDR3 extends over 13 amino acids. Germline assignment: CDR1 SEHNR and CDR2 FQNEAQ (reference sequence). The CDR3 DNA reads as TGTGCCAGCAGCTTAGAGGCAGGAGATACGCAGTATTTT. It specifies CASSLEAGDTQYF.